Reported below is one T cell receptor (beta chain). The target antigen is unknown. As to time point: week 35, safety follow-up. What each vaccine dose contained was 300 ug of mutant IDH1 20-mer peptide, accompanied by topical imiquimod. Donor tumors were new WHO grade 3 or 4 IDH1-mutant, ATRX-lost astrocytomas. TCRdb's copy holds only in-frame clones and misses some; the assay was immunoSEQ multiplex PCR. Of fewer than 70,000 clones in the sample, around nine tenths were seen once. This sample is part of a study of a mutant IDH1 vaccine in newly diagnosed glioma. Across the study: Former treatment meant radiotherapy, temozolomide, or both; the majority had gotten both. Study observations and caveats: Pseudoprogression seemed unrelated to changes in top peripheral T cell clonotypes. The study observed vaccine-induced immune responses in about 93% of patients.

The CDR3 runs to 12 residues. From germline, CDR1 is SQVTM and CDR2 ANQGSEA. Trimming stripped 2 bases from V and 10 bases from J, with 14 bases between. The material sequenced was PBMCs, taken from a glioma patient whose treatment included an IDH1 peptide vaccine. The genes are TRBV29-1 and TRBJ1-1; D uncertain. The TCR sequence derives from a man aged 25 to 45 with glioma. The chain's CDR3 is CSVEFAVWGAFF. CDR3 DNA sequence: TGCAGCGTTGAATTCGCGGTATGGGGAGCTTTCTTT.